This TCR beta chain was sequenced in a study of shared clonotypes between healthy human individuals. Study-wide points: The sole specimen, blood, was sampled, and tissue repertoires likely differ.

On this clone: What it recognizes is unknown.

Germline V gene sequence: CDR1 SGHTA, CDR2 FQGNSA. V was clipped by 3 bases and J by 4 bases; unmatched bases: 6. The CDR3 runs 14 residues. The naive CD8 population came from CD45RO-negative cells selected for CCR7, without terminally differentiated effector memory CD45RA+ cells. Several immunoSEQ plates received, in even portions, the genomic DNA of each subset. When replicate PCRs were run on sorted subsets, they used roughly 0.2 ug DNA, some 33,000 T cell genomes. The assay was immunoSEQ multiplex PCR, and TCRdb's table has in-frame clones only and misses some. Among roughly 2,000,000 clones, 80% to 95% were seen once, and the ten largest hold about 1.7%.

Sequencing was carried out using naive CD8+ T cells from PBMCs. The origin of this receptor is a man younger than 30 in good health. Some clones in this sample may be carry-over from other donors' samples. The chain recombines TRBV7-2 with TRBJ2-7; 7 nucleotides align to TRBD2. The CDR3 sequence: CASSFPSGYYEQYF. CDR3 bases: TGTGCCAGCAGCTTCCCTAGCGGATATTACGAGCAGTACTTC.